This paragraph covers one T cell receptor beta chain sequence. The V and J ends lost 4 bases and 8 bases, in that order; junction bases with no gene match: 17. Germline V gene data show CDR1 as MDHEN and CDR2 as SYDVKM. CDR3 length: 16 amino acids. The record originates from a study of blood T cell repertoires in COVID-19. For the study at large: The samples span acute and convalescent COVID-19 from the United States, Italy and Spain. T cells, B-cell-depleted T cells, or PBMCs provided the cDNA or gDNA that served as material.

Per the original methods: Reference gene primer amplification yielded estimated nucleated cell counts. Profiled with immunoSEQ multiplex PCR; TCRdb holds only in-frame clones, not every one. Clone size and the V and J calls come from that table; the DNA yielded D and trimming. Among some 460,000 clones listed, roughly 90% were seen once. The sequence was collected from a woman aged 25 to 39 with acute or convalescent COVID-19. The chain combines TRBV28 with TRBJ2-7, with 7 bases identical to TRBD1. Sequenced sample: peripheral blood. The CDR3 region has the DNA TGTGCCAGCAGTTCGTTGGCAGGACAGGCGGTGATCAAGCAGTACTTC. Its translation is CASSSLAGQAVIKQYF. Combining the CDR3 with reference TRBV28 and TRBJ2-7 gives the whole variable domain DVKVTQSSRYLVKRTGEKVFLECVQDMDHENMFWYRQDPGLGLRLIYFSYDVKMKEKGDIPEGYSVSREKKERFSLILESASTNQTSMYLCASSSLAGQAVIKQYFGPGTRLTVT.